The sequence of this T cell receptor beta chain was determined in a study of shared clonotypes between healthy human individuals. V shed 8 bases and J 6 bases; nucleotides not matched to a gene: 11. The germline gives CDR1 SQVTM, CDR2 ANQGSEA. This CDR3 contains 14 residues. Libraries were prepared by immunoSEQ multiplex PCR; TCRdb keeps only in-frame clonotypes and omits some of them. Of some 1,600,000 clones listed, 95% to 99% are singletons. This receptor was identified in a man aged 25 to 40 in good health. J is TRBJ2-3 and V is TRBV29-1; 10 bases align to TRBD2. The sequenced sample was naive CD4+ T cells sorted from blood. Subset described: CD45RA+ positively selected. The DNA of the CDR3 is TGCAGCCCAAGACTAGCGGGCAAAGGTGATACGCAGTATTTT. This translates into CSPRLAGKGDTQYF.